Presented here are 5 T cell receptor beta chains from one specimen sequenced in a study of cytomegalovirus exposure and HLA in healthy donors. Method: immunoSEQ multiplex PCR; TCRdb's copy keeps in-frame clones and lacks some. There are 160,000 or so clones in the sample; 86% occur only once, and approximately 2.5% lies in the top ten. Input material: PBMCs. These receptors all come from a man younger than 35 in good health and CMV-seropositive.

The V call is TRBV6-1, the J call TRBJ1-5, with D possibly being TRBD1 (6 bases). Germline V lookup: CDR1 MNHNS, CDR2 SASEGT. This CDR3 spans 13 amino acids. Between the trimmed V and J ends, which lost 10 bases and 0 bases, there was a span of 10 bases. CDR3 sequence reads: CATQGRSNQPQHF. The CDR3 DNA reads as TGTGCCACCCAGGGGCGTAGCAATCAGCCCCAGCATTTT.

V and J are TRBV5-4 and TRBJ1-2, with TRBD1 matching over 7 bases. The germline V gene has CDR1 SGHNT and CDR2 YYREEE (reference sequence). CDR3 length equals 13 residues. V shed 4 bases and J 4 bases; nucleotides not matched to a gene: 4. The CDR3 nucleotides are TGTGCCAGCAGCCCGGGACAGAGCTATGGCTACACCTTC. It is translated as CASSPGQSYGYTF.

This chain connects TRBV28 to TRBJ2-2; 11 positions agree with TRBD2. The germline CDR1 and CDR2 sequences are MDHEN and SYDVKM. This CDR3 has 14 residues. V was pared by 8 bases and J by 7 bases, with 6 bases of the junction left unmatched. As DNA, the CDR3 is TGTGCCAGCTTAGCGGGGGGGCCGTACGGGGAGCTGTTTTTT. Protein: CASLAGGPYGELFF. The variable domain in full, completed from reference TRBV28 and TRBJ2-2, reads DVKVTQSSRYLVKRTGEKVFLECVQDMDHENMFWYRQDPGLGLRLIYFSYDVKMKEKGDIPEGYSVSREKKERFSLILESASTNQTSMYLCASLAGGPYGELFFGEGSRLTVL.

This chain links TRBV28 with TRBJ1-1; TRBD1 is a possible D gene (6 bases). V was pared by 5 bases and J by 3 bases, with 13 bases between. Per the germline V gene, CDR1 is MDHEN and CDR2 is SYDVKM. CDR3 length: 14 residues. DNA of the CDR3: TGTGCCAGCAGTCCTCCAGGGGAGTACACTGAAGCTTTCTTT. Translating gives CASSPPGEYTEAFF.

The rearrangement joins TRBV2 to TRBJ1-2, with 11 bases that match TRBD1. Germline V lookup: CDR1 SNHLY, CDR2 FYNNEI. The CDR3 is made up of 16 amino acids. The J segment lost 6 bases and the V segment lost 7 bases, leaving 13 bases of the junction unmatched. CDR3 nucleotides: TGTGCCAGCATCCAGGACAGGGGGCGCCGGGGCCATGGCTACACCTTC. It translates to CASIQDRGRRGHGYTF.